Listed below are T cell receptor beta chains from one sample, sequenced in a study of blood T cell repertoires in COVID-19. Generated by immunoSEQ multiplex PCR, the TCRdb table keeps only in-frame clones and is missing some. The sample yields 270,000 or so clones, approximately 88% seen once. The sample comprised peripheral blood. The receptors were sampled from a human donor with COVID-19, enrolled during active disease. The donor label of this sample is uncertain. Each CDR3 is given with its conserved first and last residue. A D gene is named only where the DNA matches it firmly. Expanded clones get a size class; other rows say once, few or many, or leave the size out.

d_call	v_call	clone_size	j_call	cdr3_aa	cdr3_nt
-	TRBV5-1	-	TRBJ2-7	CASSLDGQPPYEQYF	TGCGCCAGCAGCCTAGACGGACAGCCTCCCTACGAGCAGTACTTC
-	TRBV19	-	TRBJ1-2	CASSIRGSGGYTF	TGTGCCAGTAGTATAAGGGGATCTGGTGGCTACACCTTC
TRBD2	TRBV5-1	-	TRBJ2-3	CASSFLTSGGTDTQYF	TGCGCCAGCAGCTTCCTGACTAGCGGGGGGACAGATACGCAGTATTTT
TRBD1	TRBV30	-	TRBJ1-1	CAWAGGWTEAFF	TGTGCCTGGGCAGGGGGTTGGACTGAAGCTTTCTTT
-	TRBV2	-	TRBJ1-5	CASESAGNQPQHF	TGTGCCAGCGAATCTGCGGGGAATCAGCCCCAGCATTTT
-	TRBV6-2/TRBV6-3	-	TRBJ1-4	CASSRDADRFNEKLFF	TGTGCCAGCAGTCGAGATGCGGACAGATTTAATGAAAAACTGTTTTTT
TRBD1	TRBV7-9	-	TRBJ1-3	CASSLQGAKGNTIYF	TGTGCCAGCAGCTTACAGGGGGCGAAAGGAAACACCATATATTTT
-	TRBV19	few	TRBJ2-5	CASRANREQETQYF	TGTGCCAGTAGGGCTAACAGAGAACAAGAGACCCAGTACTTC
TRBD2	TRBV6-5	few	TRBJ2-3	CAASGAIISTDTQYF	TGTGCCGCTAGCGGGGCTATCATTAGCACAGATACGCAGTATTTT
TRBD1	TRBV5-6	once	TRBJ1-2	CASSRDRGNYGYTF	TGTGCCAGCAGCAGGGACAGGGGAAACTATGGCTACACCTTC
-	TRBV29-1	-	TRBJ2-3	CSVEGGAPTDTQYF	TGCAGCGTTGAAGGTGGGGCCCCCACAGATACGCAGTATTTT
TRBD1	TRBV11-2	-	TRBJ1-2	CASSPGGQGWKGYTF	TGTGCCAGCAGCCCCGGGGGACAGGGATGGAAGGGCTACACCTTC
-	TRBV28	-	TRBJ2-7	CASRLHYGSTYEQYF	TGTGCCAGCAGGCTACATTACGGGAGTACCTACGAGCAGTACTTC
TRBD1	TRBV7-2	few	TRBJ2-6	CASSPTGSSSGANVLTF	TGTGCCAGCAGCCCGACAGGGTCGAGCTCTGGGGCCAACGTCCTGACTTTC
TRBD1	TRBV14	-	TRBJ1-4	CASSHPGTDSATNEKLFF	TGTGCCAGCAGCCACCCCGGGACAGACAGCGCAACTAATGAAAAACTGTTTTTT
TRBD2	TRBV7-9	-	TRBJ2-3	CASSLLLAGDADTQYF	TGTGCCAGCAGCCTCCTACTAGCGGGAGACGCAGATACGCAGTATTTT
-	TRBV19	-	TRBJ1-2	CASSISHSPSNGYTF	TGTGCCAGTAGTATAAGCCACAGTCCTTCTAATGGCTACACCTTC
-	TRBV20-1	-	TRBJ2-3	CSASTGNTQYF	TGCAGTGCCTCAACTGGTAATACGCAGTATTTT
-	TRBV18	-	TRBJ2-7	CASSPGGGTPYEQYF	TGTGCCAGCTCACCGGGGGGTGGTACCCCCTACGAGCAGTACTTC
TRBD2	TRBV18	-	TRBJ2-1	CASSPGAGEEYNEQFF	TGTGCCAGCTCACCTGGCGCGGGAGAGGAATACAATGAGCAGTTCTTC
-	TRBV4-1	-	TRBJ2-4	CASSQVYGGTGTSRYF	TGCGCCAGCAGCCAAGTATATGGGGGGACTGGTACTTCGCGGTACTTC
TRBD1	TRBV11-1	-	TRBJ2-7	CASSSGTGEAYEQYF	TGTGCCAGCAGCTCCGGGACAGGGGAGGCCTACGAGCAGTACTTC
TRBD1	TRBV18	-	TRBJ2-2	CASSPRDRGPTGELFF	TGTGCCAGCTCACCACGGGACAGGGGGCCTACCGGGGAGCTGTTTTTT
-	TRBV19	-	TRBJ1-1	CASRLAAEAFF	TGTGCCAGTAGATTGGCCGCTGAAGCTTTCTTT
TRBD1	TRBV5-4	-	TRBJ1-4	CASSRDSSNEKLFF	TGTGCCAGCAGCCGGGACAGTTCTAATGAAAAACTGTTTTTT
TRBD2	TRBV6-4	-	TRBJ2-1	CASSDVGGYTDNEQFF	TGTGCCAGCAGTGACGTGGGAGGGTATACGGACAATGAGCAGTTCTTC
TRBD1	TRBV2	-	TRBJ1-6	CASSEAGTGDIYSPLHF	TGTGCCAGCAGTGAGGCCGGGACAGGGGATATCTATTCACCCCTCCACTTT
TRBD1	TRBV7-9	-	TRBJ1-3	CASSLGTGPGNTIYF	TGTGCCAGCAGTTTGGGGACAGGGCCTGGAAACACCATATATTTT
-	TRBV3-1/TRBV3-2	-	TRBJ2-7	CASSQPGRDEQYF	TGTGCCAGCAGCCAACCCGGCAGGGACGAGCAGTACTTC
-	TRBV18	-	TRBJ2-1	CASSPSTGTHNEQFF	TGTGCCAGCTCACCGTCCACAGGGACGCACAATGAGCAGTTCTTC
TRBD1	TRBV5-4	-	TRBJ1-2	CASSLPRDRGNGYTF	TGTGCCAGCAGCTTGCCGAGGGACAGGGGCAATGGCTACACCTTC
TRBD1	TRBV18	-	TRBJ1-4	CASSRDRVGVGEKLFF	TGTGCCAGCTCGCGGGACAGGGTCGGTGTAGGTGAAAAACTGTTTTTT
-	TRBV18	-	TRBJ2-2	CASSPPSSGYTGELFF	TGTGCCAGCTCACCGCCTTCCTCCGGTTACACCGGGGAGCTGTTTTTT
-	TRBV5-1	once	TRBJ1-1	CASTWGDGIEAFF	TGCGCCAGCACTTGGGGGGACGGGATTGAAGCTTTCTTT
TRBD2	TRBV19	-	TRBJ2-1	CASSPPGLAGYNEQFF	TGTGCCAGTAGTCCACCCGGACTAGCGGGATACAATGAGCAGTTCTTC
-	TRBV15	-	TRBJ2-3	CATSPSPLTLSTDTQYF	TGTGCCACCAGCCCCTCCCCACTGACACTTAGCACAGATACGCAGTATTTT
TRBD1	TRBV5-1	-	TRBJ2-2	CASSWGQGWTGELFF	TGCGCCAGCAGCTGGGGACAGGGATGGACCGGGGAGCTGTTTTTT
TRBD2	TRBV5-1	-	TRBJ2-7	CASRKTTSGLIPYEQYF	TGCGCCAGCAGAAAAACGACTAGCGGCCTCATCCCCTACGAGCAGTACTTC
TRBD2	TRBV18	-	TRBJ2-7	CASSRPGGSYEQYF	TGTGCCAGCTCACGCCCGGGGGGGTCCTACGAGCAGTACTTC
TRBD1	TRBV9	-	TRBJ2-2	CASSVRDSRAPIDGGELFF	TGTGCCAGCAGCGTCCGGGACAGTAGGGCCCCAATCGACGGCGGGGAGCTGTTTTTT
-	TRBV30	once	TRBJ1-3	CAWTRLSGNTIYF	TGTGCCTGGACGCGGCTCTCTGGAAACACCATATATTTT
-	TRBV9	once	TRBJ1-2	CASKTGGAIGGYTF	TGTGCCAGCAAGACAGGTGGGGCAATAGGTGGCTACACCTTC
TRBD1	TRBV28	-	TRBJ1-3	CASSLPWTGSYSGNTIYF	TGTGCCAGCAGTTTGCCCTGGACAGGGTCCTACTCTGGAAACACCATATATTTT
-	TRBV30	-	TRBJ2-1	CAWSVLAREQFF	TGTGCCTGGAGTGTATTAGCGCGCGAGCAGTTCTTC
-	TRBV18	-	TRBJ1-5	CASSPPSGSRNQPQHF	TGTGCCAGCTCACCACCGTCCGGTTCCCGCAATCAGCCCCAGCATTTT
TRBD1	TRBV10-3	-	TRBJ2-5	CAIFSGQGQETQYF	TGTGCCATCTTTTCGGGACAGGGGCAAGAGACCCAGTACTTC
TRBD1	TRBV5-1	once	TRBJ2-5	CASSFPGGQETQYF	TGCGCCAGCAGCTTCCCAGGGGGTCAAGAGACCCAGTACTTC
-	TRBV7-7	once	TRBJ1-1	CASSLGTIHEAFF	TGTGCTAGCAGCTTAGGAACAATACATGAAGCTTTCTTT